These 10 T cell receptor beta chains came from one sample sequenced in a study of PD-L1 blockade in urothelial cancer. Clones were read by immunoSEQ multiplex PCR, and TCRdb kept only the in-frame ones, dropping some. The table shows fewer than 130,000 clones, with roughly 88% occurring only once. Sequencing used PBMCs, obtained around atezolizumab (anti-PD-L1) treatment. These TCRs come from a man aged 50 to 59 with urothelial cancer.

This clone was found once. V usage is TRBV2 and J usage is TRBJ2-1, with 10 bases aligning to TRBD1. The CDR3 contains 15 residues. V was clipped by 7 bases and J by 0 bases; unmatched bases: 3. Germline loops: CDR1 SNHLY, CDR2 FYNNEI. Here the CDR3 DNA reads TGTGCCAGCAAAGGGACAGGGGTCTCCTACAATGAGCAGTTCTTC. This sequence encodes CASKGTGVSYNEQFF. The full variable domain, in which reference TRBV2 and TRBJ2-1 provide the parts outside the CDR3, is EPEVTQTPSHQVTQMGQEVILRCVPISNHLYFYWYRQILGQKVEFLVSFYNNEISEKSEIFDDQFSVERPDGSNFTLKIRSTKLEDSAMYFCASKGTGVSYNEQFFGPGTRLTVL.

The chain has TRBV9 and TRBJ1-2, with D hard to call. The CDR3 is made up of 13 amino acids. Germline CDR1 reads SGDLS; CDR2 reads YYNGEE. V dropped 4 bases and J dropped 4 bases, with 11 bases sitting between them. CDR3 coding DNA: TGTGCCAGCAGCTCTACAGCACTCTATGGCTACACCTTC. Translating it yields CASSSTALYGYTF.

The chain links TRBV5-4 to TRBJ2-2; 7 bases align to TRBD2. Germline V gene data show CDR1 as SGHNT and CDR2 as YYREEE (reference sequence). Trimming cost V 1 base and J 5 bases; bases outside gene matches: 8. CDR3 length: 16 amino acids. DNA of the CDR3: TGTGCCAGCAGCTTGCTATCGGGAGGTGTGACCGGGGAGCTGTTTTTT. Residues: CASSLLSGGVTGELFF.

The gene calls are TRBV5-1 and TRBJ1-2; 8 positions agree with TRBD1. The germline V gene encodes CDR1 SGHRS and CDR2 YFSETQ. The CDR3 has 15 amino acids. The V segment lost 0 bases and the J segment 4 bases; nucleotides outside the gene matches: 5. The CDR3 spells CASSLEDRAVYGYTF. CDR3 DNA: TGCGCCAGCAGCTTGGAGGACAGGGCCGTCTATGGCTACACCTTC.

The chain employs TRBV29-1 and TRBJ1-2; TRBD1 agrees at 8 bases. J lost 6 bases, V lost 6 bases, and 9 bases had no gene match. The CDR3 sequence is 13 residues long. Looked up from germline, CDR1 is SQVTM and CDR2 is ANQGSEA. CDR3 amino acids: CSVATGARDGYTF. The CDR3 coding sequence is TGCAGCGTGGCGACAGGGGCGAGAGATGGCTACACCTTC.

This chain uses TRBV27 with TRBJ1-6, with D unclear. Germline CDR1 and CDR2: MNHEY and SMNVEV (reference sequence). This CDR3 spans 16 amino acids. V was cut by 2 bases and J by 0 bases, with 8 bases left in between. The CDR3 DNA reads TGTGCCAGCAGTTTAACACAGAGCTCCTATAATTCACCCCTCCACTTT. Its protein product is CASSLTQSSYNSPLHF.

V gene TRBV18 combines with J gene TRBJ2-2; TRBD2 is a possible D gene (6 bases). The CDR3 runs 16 residues. Per the germline V gene, CDR1 is KGHSH and CDR2 is LQKENI. V dropped 1 base and J dropped 5 bases, with 14 bases sitting between them. CDR3 bases: TGTGCCAGCTCACCACAGGGGACTGGAGTTACCGGGGAGCTGTTTTTT. This gives the protein CASSPQGTGVTGELFF.

In nucleotides, the CDR3 is TGTGCCAGCAGCTATAGCGGGGCTTACAATGAGCAGTTCTTC. It encodes CASSYSGAYNEQFF. The rearrangement links TRBV7-3 to TRBJ2-1, with 8 bases identical to TRBD2. The CDR3 runs 14 residues. The germline CDR1 and CDR2 sequences are SGHTA and FQGTGA. With 4 bases clipped from V and 4 bases from J, the junction kept 3 bases outside the gene matches.

The rearrangement joins TRBV7-8 to TRBJ1-1; weak D call: TRBD1 (5 bases). Germline lookup yields CDR1 SGHVS and CDR2 FQNEAQ. V was clipped by 1 base and J by 0 bases, with 6 bases between them. The CDR3 runs 14 residues. CDR3: CASSLGQLNTEAFF. CDR3 nucleotide sequence: TGTGCCAGCAGCTTAGGACAGCTGAACACTGAAGCTTTCTTT.

The chain carries TRBV11-3 and TRBJ2-7; 7 nucleotides line up with TRBD2. This CDR3 comprises 13 residues. Germline loops: CDR1 SGHNT, CDR2 YENEEA. V was pared by 5 bases and J by 6 bases, with 7 bases of the junction left unmatched. CDR3 sequence reads: CASSPAGALEQYF. CDR3 DNA sequence: TGTGCCAGCAGCCCTGCGGGAGCCCTCGAGCAGTACTTC.